This TCR beta chain was found in a study of siplizumab effects on memory and regulatory T cells. Whole-study results and caveats: Siplizumab gave mappable alloreactive CD4+ clones an average Treg-derived fraction of under 75%, against approximately 29% in controls. Memory cells seemed less diverse than naive T cells, which also seemed major contributors to the alloresponse. Siplizumab significantly lowered the alloreactive sequences that could be traced to unstimulated CD4+ memory cells.

Repertoires were generated with immunoSEQ multiplex PCR, while TCRdb's copy carries only in-frame clones and drops some. Of more than 85,000 clones in the sample, 90% to 95% were seen once. CDR1 is MNHEY, CDR2 SVGAGI, per germline. The CDR3 contains 11 residues. The V gene lost 10 bases and the J gene lost 10 bases, with 15 bases spanning the gap. Remarks on this clone: The antigen is not known.

Specimen: CD4+ T cells sorted from blood. The sequence came from a human donor in good health. This sequence joins TRBV6-5 and TRBJ2-3; maybe TRBD2 (6 bases). CDR3 sequence: CATSEGRAQYF. The CDR3 bases are TGTGCCACTTCGGAGGGAAGGGCGCAGTATTTT.